The T cell receptor beta chain under discussion was sequenced for a study of T cell responses to AZD1222 COVID-19 vaccine. At the level of the study: Pooling covered second doses at about 4 or about 12 weeks. Broader study findings: Clonal diversity may have been underestimated in mostly white British donors. Repertoires were obtained only post-peak T cell response. Spike-specific TCR breadth and depth went up after people got two AZD1222 doses.

This clone was recorded once. Its cognate antigen is unknown. The CDR3 loop spans 13 amino acids. J was trimmed by 11 bases and V by 3 bases; bases with no gene match: 3. Assay: immunoSEQ multiplex PCR; the TCRdb copy retains only in-frame clones and omits some. This sample yields about 96,000 clones, of which about nine tenths are seen a single time; approximately 24% belongs to the top ten. The sequence derives from an adult in good health. The source material was peripheral blood, sampled on day 0 of AZD1222 vaccination. The rearrangement uses TRBV12-3 or TRBV12-4 and TRBJ1-4; 10 nucleotides line up with TRBD1. CDR3 protein: CASSFTGQGKLFF. DNA of the CDR3: TGTGCCAGCAGTTTTACGGGACAGGGGAAACTGTTTTTT.